The entry that follows covers one TCR beta chain sequence. Its antigen remains unknown. Next came a second PCR, run for about 6 to 12 cycles, which used a sample-barcoded 5' primer along with a J-beta primer mix. Each CDR3 protein gets one entry after TCRdb re-called the 5' RACE reads with MiXCR. The profile shows hundreds of thousands of distinct CDR3 sequences, 36% of them singletons. The sample comes from a study of blood T cells in healthy people across ages. As for the study in general: About one barcoded beta molecule per two T cells came from capture by template switching.

Broader study findings: Strong correlation was found linking TCR beta diversity to naive T cell percentage.

Looked up from germline, CDR1 is SGHDN and CDR2 is FVKESK. V lost 3 bases, J lost 3 bases, and 12 bases lay in between. The length of the CDR3 is 14 residues. The genes are TRBV14 and TRBJ2-7; D gene ambiguous. The clonotype originates from a man aged 18 to 29 in good health. Sequenced input: blood. The CDR3 is CASSQIWLNYEQYF. CDR3 nucleotides: TGTGCCAGCAGCCAGATATGGCTGAACTACGAGCAGTACTTC.